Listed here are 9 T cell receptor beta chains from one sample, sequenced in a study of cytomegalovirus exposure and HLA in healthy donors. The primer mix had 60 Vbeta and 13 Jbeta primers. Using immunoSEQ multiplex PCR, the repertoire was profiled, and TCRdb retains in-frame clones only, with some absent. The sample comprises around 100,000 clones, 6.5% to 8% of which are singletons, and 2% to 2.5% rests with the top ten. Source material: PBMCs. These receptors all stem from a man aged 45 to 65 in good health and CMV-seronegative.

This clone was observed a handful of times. Written as DNA, the CDR3 is TGTGCCAGCAGTCTCGACAGGGGGCAAGATGGCTACACCTTC. This gives the protein CASSLDRGQDGYTF. The chain couples TRBV28 to TRBJ1-2; 10 nucleotides line up with TRBD1. This CDR3 is 14 amino acids long. The germline gives CDR1 MDHEN, CDR2 SYDVKM. V lost 5 bases to trimming and J lost 6 bases; unmatched junction nucleotides: 6.

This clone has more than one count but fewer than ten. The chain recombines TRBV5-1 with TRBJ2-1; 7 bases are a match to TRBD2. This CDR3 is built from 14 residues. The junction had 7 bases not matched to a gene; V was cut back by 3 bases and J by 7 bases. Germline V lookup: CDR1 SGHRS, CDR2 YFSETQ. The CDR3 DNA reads TGCGCCAGCAGCTCTGGACTAGTTGATAATGAGCAGTTCTTC. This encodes CASSSGLVDNEQFF.

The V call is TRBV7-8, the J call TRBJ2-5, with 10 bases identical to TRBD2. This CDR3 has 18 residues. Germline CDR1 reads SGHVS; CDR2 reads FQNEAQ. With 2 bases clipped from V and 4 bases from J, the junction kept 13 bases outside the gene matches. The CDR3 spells CASSLRGLRSGGGETQYF. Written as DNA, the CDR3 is TGTGCCAGCAGCTTAAGGGGTCTCAGGAGCGGGGGGGGAGAGACCCAGTACTTC.

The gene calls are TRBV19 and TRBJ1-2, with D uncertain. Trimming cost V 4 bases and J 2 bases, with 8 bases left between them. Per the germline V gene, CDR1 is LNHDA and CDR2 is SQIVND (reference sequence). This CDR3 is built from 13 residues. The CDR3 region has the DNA TGTGCCAGTAGTACTGGAGGGAACTATGGCTACACCTTC. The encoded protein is CASSTGGNYGYTF.

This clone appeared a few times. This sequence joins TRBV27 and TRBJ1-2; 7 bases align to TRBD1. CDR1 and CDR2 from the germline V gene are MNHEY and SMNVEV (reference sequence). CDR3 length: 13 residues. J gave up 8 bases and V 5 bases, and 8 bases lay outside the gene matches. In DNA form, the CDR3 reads TGTGCCAGCAGTCCCGGACAGGAGAGGGGCTACACCTTC. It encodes CASSPGQERGYTF.

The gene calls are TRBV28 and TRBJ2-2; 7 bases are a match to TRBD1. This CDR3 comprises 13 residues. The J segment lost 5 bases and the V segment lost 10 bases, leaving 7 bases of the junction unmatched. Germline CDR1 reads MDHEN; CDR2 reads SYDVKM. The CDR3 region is CAIRATGTGELFF. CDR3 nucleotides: TGTGCCATCCGAGCGACAGGGACCGGGGAGCTGTTTTTT.

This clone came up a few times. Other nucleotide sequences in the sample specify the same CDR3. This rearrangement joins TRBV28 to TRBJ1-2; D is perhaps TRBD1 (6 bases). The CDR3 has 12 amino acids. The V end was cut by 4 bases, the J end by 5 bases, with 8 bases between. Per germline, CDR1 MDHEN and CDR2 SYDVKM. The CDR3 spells CASSSGQYGYTF. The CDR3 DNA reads TGTGCCAGCAGTTCCGGACAGTATGGCTACACCTTC.

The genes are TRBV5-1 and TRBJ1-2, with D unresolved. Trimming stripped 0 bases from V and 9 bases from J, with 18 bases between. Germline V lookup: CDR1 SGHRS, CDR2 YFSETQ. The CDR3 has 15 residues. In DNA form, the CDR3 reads TGCGCCAGCAGCTTGGCCGTGGGCCTACCTTATAGCTACACCTTC. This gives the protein CASSLAVGLPYSYTF.

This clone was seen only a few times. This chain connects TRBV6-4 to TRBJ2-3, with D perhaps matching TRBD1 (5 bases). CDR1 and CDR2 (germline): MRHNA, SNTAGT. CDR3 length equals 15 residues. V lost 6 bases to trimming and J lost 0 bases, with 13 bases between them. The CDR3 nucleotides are TGTGCCAGCAGCACAGGTACTGCTAGCACAGATACGCAGTATTTT. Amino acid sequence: CASSTGTASTDTQYF.